A single count supports the clone carrying this T cell receptor beta chain. Its antigen is undetermined. Tuberculin skin test and IGRA determined adolescents' latent tuberculosis status at entry. This specimen belongs to a study of T cells in tuberculosis. For the study at large: IGRA-negative adolescents, IGRA-positive adolescents with latent tuberculosis and adults with active tuberculosis formed this South African cohort.

Produced via immunoSEQ multiplex PCR; TCRdb's table is partial and in-frame only. Here the sample spans tens of thousands of clones, 85% to 95% being singletons. The germline V gene has CDR1 SGHVS and CDR2 FQNEAQ. The CDR3 has 16 amino acids. V lost 4 bases and J lost 11; bases outside the gene matches: 11. Whole-study results and caveats: Smaller alpha distances in active tuberculosis partly reflected shorter CDR3-alpha lengths.

This receptor was taken from a donor aged 10-30 years with latent tuberculosis or without tuberculosis infection. This chain uses TRBV7-8 with TRBJ2-3; TRBD2 matches 14 bases. Sequencing was carried out using PBMCs. The CDR3 loop is CASSSTSGGAAVRQYF. The CDR3 DNA reads as TGTGCCAGCAGCTCGACTAGCGGGGGGGCAGCAGTCAGGCAGTATTTT.